A selection of T cell receptor beta chains follows, all from one sample in a study of T cell responses to AZD1222 COVID-19 vaccine. The protocol was immunoSEQ multiplex PCR, while the TCRdb copy is restricted to in-frame clones and leaves out a portion. The sample yields approximately 200,000 clones, 90% to 95% seen once. The sequencing used peripheral blood, collected 28 days after the second AZD1222 dose. Receptor source: an adult who received the AZD1222 COVID-19 vaccine. The CDR3 runs from the conserved cysteine through the conserved F or W. D genes are given only for firm matches.

- TRBJ2-7 TRBV21-1 19 CASSKKGGGDRASIYEQYF TGTGCCAGCAGCAAAAAGGGGGGAGGGGACAGGGCGAGTATCTACGAGCAGTACTTC
- TRBJ1-2 TRBV6-2/TRBV6-3 13 CASSYPGRFLYTF TGTGCCAGCAGTTACCCGGGTCGCTTCCTCTACACCTTC
TRBD1 TRBJ1-4 TRBV30 14 CAWNQPGQMEKLFF TGTGCCTGGAACCAACCGGGACAGATGGAAAAACTGTTTTTT
TRBD1 TRBJ2-7 TRBV20-1 14 CSASYRGFSYEQYF TGCAGTGCTAGTTACAGGGGTTTCTCCTACGAGCAGTACTTC
- TRBJ1-5 TRBV21-1 15 CASPKPGYSNQPQHF TGTGCCAGCCCCAAACCGGGTTATAGCAATCAGCCCCAGCATTTT
- TRBJ1-6 TRBV15 15 CATSRDGSYNSPLHF TGTGCCACCAGCAGAGATGGGAGCTATAATTCACCCCTCCACTTT
- TRBJ1-6 TRBV5-5 16 CASSLRGDSYNSPLHF TGTGCCAGCAGCTTGAGGGGGGACTCCTATAATTCACCCCTCCACTTT
TRBD1 TRBJ1-2 TRBV11-3 16 CASSLEGDREKYGYTF TGTGCCAGCAGCTTAGAGGGCGACAGGGAAAAGTATGGCTACACCTTC
- TRBJ2-7 TRBV12-3/TRBV12-4 13 CASSLADSYEQYF TGTGCCAGCAGCTTAGCGGACTCCTACGAGCAGTACTTC
- TRBJ1-1 TRBV19 13 CASSIAANTEAFF TGTGCCAGTAGTATCGCGGCGAACACTGAAGCTTTCTTT
- TRBJ2-3 TRBV7-3 16 CASSPAPGQITDTQYF TGTGCCAGCAGCCCAGCCCCGGGACAAATCACAGATACGCAGTATTTT
- TRBJ2-7 TRBV2 15 CASSEAREIDYEQYF TGTGCCAGCAGTGAAGCTAGGGAAATAGACTACGAGCAGTACTTC
TRBD2 TRBJ2-2 TRBV27 16 CASSPRAGEDTGELFF TGTGCCAGCAGTCCTAGAGCGGGGGAGGACACCGGGGAGCTGTTTTTT
- TRBJ2-7 TRBV2 14 CASSEVGADAGQYF TGTGCCAGCAGTGAAGTTGGGGCCGACGCGGGGCAGTACTTC
- TRBJ1-2 TRBV6-2/TRBV6-3 15 CASSYRRAGSEGYTF TGTGCCAGCAGTTACCGGCGGGCCGGCTCCGAGGGCTACACCTTC
TRBD1 TRBJ1-1 TRBV19 17 CASSIAPRTGVNTEAFF TGTGCCAGTAGTATAGCACCCCGGACAGGGGTGAACACTGAAGCTTTCTTT
- TRBJ1-2 TRBV2 13 CASGKVENYGYTF TGTGCCAGCGGGAAGGTGGAGAACTATGGCTACACCTTC
TRBD1 TRBJ1-4 TRBV5-1 15 CASSFSTGGNEKLFF TGCGCCAGCAGCTTTAGTACAGGGGGGAATGAAAAACTGTTTTTT
TRBD1 TRBJ2-7 TRBV10-1 13 CAIRAGGPYEQYF TGCGCCATTCGGGCAGGGGGACCCTACGAGCAGTACTTC
- TRBJ1-2 TRBV30 12 CALEGSRYGYTF TGTGCCCTGGAGGGGTCCCGGTATGGCTACACCTTC
- TRBJ1-6 TRBV30 11 CAWSVDSPLHF TGTGCCTGGAGTGTTGATTCACCCCTCCACTTT
- TRBJ2-3 TRBV7-9 15 CASSLAGTLVDTQYF TGTGCCAGCAGCTTAGCTGGGACGCTGGTAGATACGCAGTATTTT